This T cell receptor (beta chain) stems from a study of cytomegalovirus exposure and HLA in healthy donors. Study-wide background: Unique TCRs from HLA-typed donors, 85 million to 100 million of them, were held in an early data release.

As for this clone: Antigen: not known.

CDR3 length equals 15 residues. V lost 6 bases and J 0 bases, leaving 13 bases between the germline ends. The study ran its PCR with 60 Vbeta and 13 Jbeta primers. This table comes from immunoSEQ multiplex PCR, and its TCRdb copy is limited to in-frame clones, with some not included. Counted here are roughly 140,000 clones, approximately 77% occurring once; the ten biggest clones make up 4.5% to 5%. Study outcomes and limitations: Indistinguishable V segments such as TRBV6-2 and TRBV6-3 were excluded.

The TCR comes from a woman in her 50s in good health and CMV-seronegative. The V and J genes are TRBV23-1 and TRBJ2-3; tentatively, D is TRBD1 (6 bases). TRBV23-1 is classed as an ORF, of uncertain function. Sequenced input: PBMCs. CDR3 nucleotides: TGCGCCAGCAGGCCCCGGGACACTAGCACAGATACGCAGTATTTT. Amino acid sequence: CASRPRDTSTDTQYF.